This TCR beta chain was captured in a study of cytomegalovirus exposure and HLA in healthy donors. Study overall: HLA-typed donors contributed 80 million or so unique TCRs, which were held in an early data release. Study-wide results and caveats: Analyzed later, association rates of TCRs varied across HLA loci, with DRB1 most and HLA-C fewest.

Worth noting for this clone: The antigen remains unidentified.

This CDR3 contains 16 residues. Looked up from germline, CDR1 is MNHNY and CDR2 is SVGAGI (reference sequence). J gave up 4 bases and V 2 bases, and 5 bases lay outside the gene matches. The PCR used 60 Vbeta and 13 Jbeta primers. Clones were sequenced by immunoSEQ multiplex PCR, and TCRdb holds only the in-frame ones, with some missing. The sample yields about 240,000 clones, around 81% seen once. The V call is TRBV6-6, the J call TRBJ2-2, with 9 bases lining up with TRBD1. The TCR sequence derives from a woman aged 60 to 75 in good health and CMV-seropositive. The source material was PBMCs. The DNA for the CDR3 is TGTGCCAGCAGTTACCTTTACAGGGGGCGCACCGGGGAGCTGTTTTTT. It translates to CASSYLYRGRTGELFF.